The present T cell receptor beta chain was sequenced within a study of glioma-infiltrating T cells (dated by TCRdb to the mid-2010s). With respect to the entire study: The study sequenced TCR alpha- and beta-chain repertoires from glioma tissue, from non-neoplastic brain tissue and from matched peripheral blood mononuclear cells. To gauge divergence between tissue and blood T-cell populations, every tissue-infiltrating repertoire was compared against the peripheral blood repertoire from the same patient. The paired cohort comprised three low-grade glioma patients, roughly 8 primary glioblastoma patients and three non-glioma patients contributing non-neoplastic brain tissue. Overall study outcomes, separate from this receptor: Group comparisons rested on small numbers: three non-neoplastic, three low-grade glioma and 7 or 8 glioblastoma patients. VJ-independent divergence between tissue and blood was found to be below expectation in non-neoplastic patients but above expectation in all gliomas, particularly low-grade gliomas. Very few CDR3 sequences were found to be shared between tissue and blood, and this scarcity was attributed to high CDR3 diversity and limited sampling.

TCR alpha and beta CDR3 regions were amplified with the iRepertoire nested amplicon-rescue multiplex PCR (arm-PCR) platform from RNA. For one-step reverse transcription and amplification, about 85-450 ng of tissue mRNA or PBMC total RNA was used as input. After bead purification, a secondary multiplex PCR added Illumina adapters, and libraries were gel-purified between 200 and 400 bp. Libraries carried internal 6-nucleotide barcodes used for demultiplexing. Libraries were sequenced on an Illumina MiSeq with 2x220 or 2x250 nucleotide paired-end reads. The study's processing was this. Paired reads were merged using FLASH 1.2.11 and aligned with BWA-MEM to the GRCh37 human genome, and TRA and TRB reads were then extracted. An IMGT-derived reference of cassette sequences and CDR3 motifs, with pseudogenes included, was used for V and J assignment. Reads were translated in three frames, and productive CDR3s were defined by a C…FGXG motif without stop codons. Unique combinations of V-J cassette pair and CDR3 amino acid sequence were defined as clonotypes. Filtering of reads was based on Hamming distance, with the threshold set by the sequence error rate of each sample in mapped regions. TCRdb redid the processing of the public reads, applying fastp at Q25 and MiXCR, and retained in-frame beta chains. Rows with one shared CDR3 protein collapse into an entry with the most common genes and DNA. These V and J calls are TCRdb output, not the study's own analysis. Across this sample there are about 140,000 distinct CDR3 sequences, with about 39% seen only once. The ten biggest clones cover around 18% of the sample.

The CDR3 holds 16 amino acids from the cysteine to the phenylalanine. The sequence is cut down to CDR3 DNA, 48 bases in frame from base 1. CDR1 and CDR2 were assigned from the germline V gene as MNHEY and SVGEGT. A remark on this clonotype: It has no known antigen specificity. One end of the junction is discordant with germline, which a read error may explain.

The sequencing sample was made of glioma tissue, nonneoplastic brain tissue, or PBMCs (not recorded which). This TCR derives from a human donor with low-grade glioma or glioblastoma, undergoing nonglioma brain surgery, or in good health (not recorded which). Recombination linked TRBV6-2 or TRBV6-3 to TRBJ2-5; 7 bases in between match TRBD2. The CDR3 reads CASNHIGPGGGETKYF. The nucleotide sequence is TGTGCCAGCAATCACATAGGTCCGGGGGGAGGAGAGACCAAGTACTTC.